Listed here is a single T cell receptor (beta chain). Its target is unknown. V lost 2 bases, J lost 3 bases, and 1 base stayed unmatched. CDR1 and CDR2 (germline): SGHNT, YENEEA. The CDR3 is made up of 14 amino acids. The record originates from a study of cytomegalovirus exposure and HLA in healthy donors. The study's findings and limits: Immune exposure information comprised only CMV serostatus. When presence/absence was analysed, sequencing depth was taken to be roughly uniform across donors. Analysis performed later found more than 15,000 TCR beta sequences associated with HLA alleles at 0.05 false discovery rate.

PCR amplification relied on 60 Vbeta primers (plus 13 Jbeta primers). Per the original data handling: Unique TCR beta chains numbered roughly 84 million in a later analysis, with around 11 million shared. TCRdb's copy holds only in-frame clones and misses some; the assay was immunoSEQ multiplex PCR. V, J and clone size are taken as reported in that table, and D and trimming were inferred from the DNA itself. The table lists tens of thousands of clones. The sequence was obtained from a woman aged 25 to 39 in good health and CMV-seropositive. The gene calls are TRBV11-3 and TRBJ2-7, with 10 bases matching TRBD2. The sample was PBMCs. As DNA, the CDR3 is TGTGCCAGCAGCTTACCTAGCGGGGGCTACGAGCAGTACTTC. It yields the protein CASSLPSGGYEQYF.